The rows below give T cell receptor beta chains drawn from one sample of a study of CD8 T cells in ankylosing spondylitis. TCRdb recomputed calls from the 5' RACE reads with MiXCR, one row per CDR3 protein. The sample yields about 190,000 distinct CDR3 sequences, over 10% seen once. Sequences were obtained from blood, either unsorted or a sorted T cell fraction (not recorded which). These receptors were taken from a female donor with ankylosing spondylitis or in good health (not recorded which). CDR3s include the opening cysteine and the closing phenylalanine or tryptophan. Each record gives: D gene, V gene, J gene, CDR3 protein. D genes are given only for firm matches.

.	TRBV5-1	TRBJ2-2	CASSLLGQDTSTGELFF
.	TRBV19	TRBJ1-4	CASRINPGNEKLFF
.	TRBV3-1	TRBJ2-7	CASSPDSGEQYF
.	TRBV5-1	TRBJ2-1	CASSSTQGNEQFF
.	TRBV7-2	TRBJ2-5	CASSLFGGGTQETQYF
TRBD2	TRBV5-1	TRBJ2-7	CASSSTSGSYEQYF
.	TRBV30	TRBJ1-3	CAWKDSSGNTIYF
TRBD2	TRBV11-1	TRBJ2-1	CASGSGTSGVFDNEQFF
.	TRBV5-1	TRBJ2-7	CASSLQGRESYEQYF
TRBD1	TRBV29-1	TRBJ2-2	CSAQTIQGIGELFF
.	TRBV7-9	TRBJ1-5	CASSLAGSSNQPQHF
.	TRBV12-3/TRBV12-4	TRBJ2-1	CASSSQQGNNEQFF
.	TRBV5-1	TRBJ2-7	CASSPVSPYEQYF
.	TRBV18	TRBJ2-7	CASSKGTSYEQYF
.	TRBV27	TRBJ2-1	CASSRGRSNEQFF
.	TRBV12-3/TRBV12-4	TRBJ1-3	CASRTTGSAGNTIYF
.	TRBV20-1	TRBJ2-7	CSARGDFYEQYF
.	TRBV10-3	TRBJ2-3	CAIKESNTDTQYF
TRBD2	TRBV4-2	TRBJ2-5	CASSQGLAGASGRQETQYF
TRBD2	TRBV4-3	TRBJ2-1	CASSGVAGGNNEQFF
TRBD1	TRBV20-1	TRBJ1-5	CSANTGVNQPQHF
TRBD1	TRBV7-9	TRBJ1-5	CASSLVGQGVQPQHF
TRBD1	TRBV2	TRBJ2-1	CASRQTGLEEFF
TRBD1	TRBV20-1	TRBJ1-1	CSGDRGDTEAFF
TRBD2	TRBV2	TRBJ2-1	CASSEALAGAGNEQFF
.	TRBV30	TRBJ2-3	CAWSDSSDTQYF
TRBD2	TRBV12-3/TRBV12-4	TRBJ2-2	CASTYLAGRTNTGELFF
.	TRBV27	TRBJ2-6	CASRIKSGGRSGANVLTF
TRBD1	TRBV7-9	TRBJ1-1	CASGDRTLGTEAFF
.	TRBV18	TRBJ2-3	CASSPPDEADTQYF
.	TRBV20-1	TRBJ2-7	CSAIQGFGASSYEQYF